The 25 T cell receptor beta chains presented below share a single source sample, sequenced in a study of high-grade serous ovarian cancer treatment subgroups. Tumor tissue was taken before any definitive surgery or chemotherapy was given. Some clones are missing from TCRdb's copy, which holds only in-frame ones; the method was immunoSEQ multiplex PCR. The table includes approximately 5,300 clones, 70% detected once. Sequencing was performed on tumor tissue. These receptor sequences come from a human donor with high-grade serous ovarian cancer.

The V and J genes are TRBV19 and TRBJ2-1; D remains ambiguous. V dropped 5 bases and J dropped 5 bases, with 7 bases sitting between them. The germline CDR1 and CDR2 sequences are LNHDA and SQIVND (reference sequence). The CDR3 runs to 12 residues. CDR3 region: CASSGNHNEQFF. Here the CDR3 DNA reads TGTGCCAGTAGTGGGAATCACAATGAGCAGTTCTTC.

The chain links TRBV18 to TRBJ1-2; D gene ambiguous. This CDR3 is 14 amino acids long. Germline V gene data show CDR1 as KGHSH and CDR2 as LQKENI. Between the trimmed V and J ends, which lost 4 bases and 8 bases, there was a span of 17 bases. The CDR3 nucleotides read TGTGCCAGCTCACTATCGGTAGGGCAAGAGGGCTACACCTTC. Its protein is CASSLSVGQEGYTF.

The chain recombines TRBV5-1 with TRBJ1-5; D is perhaps TRBD1 (6 bases). Trimming stripped 2 bases from V and 6 bases from J, with 12 bases between. The CDR3 totals 14 residues. Per the germline V gene, CDR1 is SGHRS and CDR2 is YFSETQ. CDR3 sequence reads: CASSFTQGGQPQHF. DNA for the CDR3: TGCGCCAGCAGCTTTACACAGGGTGGTCAGCCCCAGCATTTT.

This clone was seen only a few times. The rearrangement uses TRBV7-6 and TRBJ1-2; a weak D match, TRBD1 (5 bases). V shed 5 bases and J shed 0 bases, with 19 bases lying between them. CDR1 and CDR2 from the germline V gene are SGHVS and FNYEAQ. This CDR3 is built from 17 residues. The CDR3 coding sequence is TGTGCCAGCAGCCAAAGGGGCAGGGACTCTTCTAACTATGGCTACACCTTC. Amino acids: CASSQRGRDSSNYGYTF.

This chain uses TRBV7-3 with TRBJ1-2; D ambiguous. Germline V lookup: CDR1 SGHTA, CDR2 FQGTGA. V was shortened by 2 bases and J by 4 bases, with 11 bases between the two germline ends. The length of the CDR3 is 14 residues. CDR3: CASSLGKESYGYTF. The CDR3 region has the DNA TGTGCCAGCAGCTTAGGAAAGGAGAGCTATGGCTACACCTTC.

In nucleotides, the CDR3 is TGTGCCAGCAGCACCCCGACAGGGGGCGCGACAGATACGCAGTATTTT. Protein: CASSTPTGGATDTQYF. The rearrangement uses TRBV7-9 and TRBJ2-3; TRBD1 agrees at 10 bases. J lost 3 bases, V lost 5 bases, and 8 bases had no gene match. Germline CDR1 and CDR2: SEHNR and FQNEAQ (reference sequence). The CDR3 is made up of 16 amino acids.

This clone is medium-sized in the sample. The chain links TRBV7-6 to TRBJ2-7; D assignment may be TRBD1 or TRBD2 (5 bases each). The CDR3 runs to 13 residues. CDR1 is SGHVS, CDR2 FNYEAQ, per germline. V lost 5 bases, J lost 3 bases, and 11 bases lay in between. CDR3 region: CASSPGPNYEQYF. The DNA of the CDR3 is TGTGCCAGCAGCCCGGGACCTAACTACGAGCAGTACTTC.

The J gene is TRBJ1-1, the V gene TRBV7-2, with TRBD1 as a possible D gene (6 bases). This CDR3 comprises 14 residues. Germline CDR1 and CDR2: SGHTA and FQGNSA. V was cut by 7 bases and J by 2 bases, with 14 bases left in between. The CDR3 DNA sequence: TGTGCCAGCACCCCCGGACAGTTAAACACTGAAGCTTTCTTT. This gives the protein CASTPGQLNTEAFF.

This chain links TRBV11-3 with TRBJ2-7; 16 nucleotides line up with TRBD2. Per germline, CDR1 SGHNT and CDR2 YENEEA. V dropped 11 bases and J dropped 12; count of bases not matched to a gene: 10. This CDR3 comprises 13 residues. As DNA, the CDR3 is TGTGCCTCCTGGGGGACTAGCGGGGGGGCATGGTACTTC. It codes for CASWGTSGGAWYF.

This clone was seen only once. The same CDR3 arises from other DNA sequences in this sample as well. The V call is TRBV5-1, the J call TRBJ1-1; TRBD1 matches at 9 bases. Germline-derived CDR1 and CDR2 are SGHRS and YFSETQ. V was pared by 1 base and J by 5 bases, with 6 bases of the junction left unmatched. This CDR3 comprises 15 residues. The CDR3 bases are TGCGCCAGCAGCTTGCAAGGACAGGGGATTACTGAAGCTTTCTTT. This gives the protein CASSLQGQGITEAFF. The complete variable domain, with remaining parts taken from reference TRBV5-1 and TRBJ1-1, reads KAGVTQTPRYLIKTRGQQVTLSCSPISGHRSVSWYQQTPGQGLQFLFEYFSETQRNKGNFPGRFSGRQFSNSRSEMNVSTLELGDSALYLCASSLQGQGITEAFFGQGTRLTVV.

This chain joins TRBV6-1 and TRBJ1-2; 7 bases line up with TRBD1. Per the germline V gene, CDR1 is MNHNS and CDR2 is SASEGT. This CDR3 comprises 13 residues. J gave up 4 bases and V 6 bases, and 5 bases lay outside the gene matches. CDR3 protein: CASRKTGLYGYTF. In DNA form, the CDR3 reads TGTGCCAGCAGAAAGACAGGGCTCTATGGCTACACCTTC.

The rearrangement uses TRBV6-5 and TRBJ2-7, with D possibly being TRBD2 (6 bases). Trimming removed 6 bases at V and 5 bases at J, with 14 bases between. Germline V gene sequence: CDR1 MNHEY, CDR2 SVGAGI. This CDR3 spans 13 amino acids. The CDR3 region has the DNA TGTGCCAGCAGCTCGGGGGTCCGCCACGAGCAGTACTTC. Amino acids: CASSSGVRHEQYF.

This clone is a singleton in its sample. The V gene is TRBV5-5, the J gene TRBJ2-5, with D possibly called TRBD1 or TRBD2 (6 bases each). Trimming removed 4 bases from V and 2 bases from J, with 24 bases in between. The CDR3 has 18 amino acids. Germline V gene sequence: CDR1 SGHKS, CDR2 YYEKEE (reference sequence). The DNA for the CDR3 is TGTGCCAGCAGCCAAGGGAGTGGGGGGCGGACTACTCAAGAGACCCAGTACTTC. Its protein is CASSQGSGGRTTQETQYF.

The gene calls are TRBV4-3 and TRBJ1-6; TRBD1 might be the D (5 bases). Germline lookup yields CDR1 LGHNA and CDR2 YSLEER. The V and J ends lost 0 bases and 8 bases respectively, with 23 bases between them. The CDR3 is 19 amino acids. CDR3 loop: CASSQDGTPGRWRYSPLHF. The CDR3 coding sequence is TGCGCCAGCAGCCAAGATGGTACACCAGGGAGATGGAGGTATTCACCCCTCCACTTT.

The chain joins TRBV28 to TRBJ2-7; D uncertain. Trimming took 5 bases from V and 2 from J, leaving 10 bases between them. This CDR3 comprises 13 residues. Germline-derived CDR1 and CDR2 are MDHEN and SYDVKM. The CDR3 sequence is CASSRPPAYEQYF. CDR3 DNA: TGTGCCAGCAGTCGACCGCCCGCCTACGAGCAGTACTTC.

In DNA form, the CDR3 reads TGTGCCAGCACTGGGGCGGGGGGGCCACCCAATGAGCAGTTCTTC. Residues: CASTGAGGPPNEQFF. The chain joins TRBV9 to TRBJ2-1; 9 bases are shared with TRBD2. With V trimmed by 6 bases and J by 6 bases, 10 bases remained unmatched. The CDR3 contains 15 residues. In germline, CDR1 is SGDLS, CDR2 YYNGEE.

The chain carries TRBV2 and TRBJ1-5, with D uncertain. From germline, CDR1 is SNHLY and CDR2 FYNNEI. The CDR3 spans 14 residues. V dropped 1 base and J dropped 4 bases, with 8 bases sitting between them. The CDR3 region has the DNA TGTGCCAGCAGTGAAGTCAGTGCGAATCAGCCCCAGCATTTT. This encodes CASSEVSANQPQHF.

This clone has more than one count but fewer than ten. The chain has TRBV4-2 and TRBJ1-5, with TRBD1 matching over 8 bases. Trimming cost V 5 bases and J 4 bases; bases outside gene matches: 7. Germline-derived CDR1 and CDR2 are LGHNA and YNFKEQ. There are 15 residues in the CDR3. The CDR3 DNA reads TGTGCCAGCAGCGCGACAGGGGCTCCAAATCAGCCCCAGCATTTT. Its protein is CASSATGAPNQPQHF.

The chain employs TRBV7-2 and TRBJ2-6, with TRBD2 as a possible D gene (5 bases). CDR3 length equals 16 residues. Trimming took off 5 bases at V and 2 bases at J, with 13 bases between the two ends. Germline V gene data show CDR1 as SGHTA and CDR2 as FQGNSA. This CDR3 is CASSPASGTGANVLTF. The CDR3 coding sequence is TGTGCCAGCAGCCCCGCGTCGGGGACTGGGGCCAACGTCCTGACTTTC.

This clone was counted only a few times. The chain has TRBV5-6 and TRBJ1-6, with D unresolved. The CDR3 is 15 residues long. V lost 6 bases, J lost 0 bases, and 10 bases lay in between. Looked up from germline, CDR1 is SGHDT and CDR2 is YYEEEE. The CDR3 protein is CASTLYSSYNSPLHF. DNA for the CDR3: TGTGCCAGCACCCTTTACAGCTCCTATAATTCACCCCTCCACTTT.

This clone occurred a few times. This chain joins TRBV11-2 and TRBJ1-1, with 8 bases lining up with TRBD1. The CDR3 covers 15 residues. Germline V gives CDR1 SGHAT, CDR2 FQNNGV. The trim removed 5 bases at V and 11 bases at J, leaving 16 bases unmatched. The CDR3 loop reads CASSRRDFQGAQAFF. The DNA for the CDR3 is TGTGCCAGCAGCCGAAGGGATTTTCAGGGGGCGCAGGCTTTCTTT. The whole variable domain, filled in from reference TRBV11-2 and TRBJ1-1, reads EAGVAQSPRYKIIEKRQSVAFWCNPISGHATLYWYQQILGQGPKLLIQFQNNGVVDDSQLPKDRFSAERLKGVDSTLKIQPAKLEDSAVYLCASSRRDFQGAQAFFGQGTRLTVV.

This clone was found once. The J gene is TRBJ1-4, the V gene TRBV6-5, with 7 positions matching TRBD1. Trimming took 8 bases from V and 7 from J; bases not matched to a gene: 10. Germline loops: CDR1 MNHEY, CDR2 SVGAGI. The CDR3 loop spans 14 amino acids. The CDR3 sequence: CASLFDRASEKLFF. The DNA of the CDR3 is TGTGCCAGCCTATTTGACAGGGCGAGTGAAAAACTGTTTTTT.

This chain joins TRBV7-6 and TRBJ2-1; possible D gene TRBD2, 6 bases. Trimming pared 4 bases from V and 4 bases from J, leaving 11 bases between. The CDR3 is 14 amino acids. The germline CDR1 and CDR2 sequences are SGHVS and FNYEAQ. DNA of the CDR3: TGTGCCAGCAGCTCGGCGGAGGGTTACAATGAGCAGTTCTTC. Translated: CASSSAEGYNEQFF.

This chain joins TRBV19 and TRBJ1-2; unclear D gene. From germline, CDR1 is LNHDA and CDR2 SQIVND (reference sequence). The CDR3 totals 13 residues. Trimming left V 5 bases short and J 2 bases short, with 9 bases between. In DNA, the CDR3 is TGTGCCAGTAGTTTCCGGGAGAACTATGGCTACACCTTC. It codes for CASSFRENYGYTF.

There are a few counts of this clone. This CDR3 is also generated by other DNA sequences in the sample. The gene calls are TRBV6-6 and TRBJ2-2; no definite D call. The CDR3 is 12 residues long. V was clipped by 2 bases and J by 6 bases, with 4 bases between them. Germline V CDR1 and CDR2: MNHNY, SVGAGI (reference sequence). The CDR3 DNA is TGTGCCAGCAGTTACCGCTCCGGGGAGCTGTTTTTT. The encoded protein is CASSYRSGELFF.